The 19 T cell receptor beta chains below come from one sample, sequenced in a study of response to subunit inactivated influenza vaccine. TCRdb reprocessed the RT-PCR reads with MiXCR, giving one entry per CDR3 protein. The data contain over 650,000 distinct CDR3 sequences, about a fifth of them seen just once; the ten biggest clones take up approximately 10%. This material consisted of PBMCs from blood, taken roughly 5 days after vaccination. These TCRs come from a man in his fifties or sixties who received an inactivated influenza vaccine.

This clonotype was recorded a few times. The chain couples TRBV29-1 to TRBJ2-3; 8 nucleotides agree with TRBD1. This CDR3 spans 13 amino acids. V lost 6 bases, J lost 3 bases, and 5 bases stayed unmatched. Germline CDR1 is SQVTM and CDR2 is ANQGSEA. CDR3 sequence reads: CSVGQGRTDTQYF. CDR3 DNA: TGCAGCGTCGGACAGGGAAGAACAGATACGCAGTATTTT.

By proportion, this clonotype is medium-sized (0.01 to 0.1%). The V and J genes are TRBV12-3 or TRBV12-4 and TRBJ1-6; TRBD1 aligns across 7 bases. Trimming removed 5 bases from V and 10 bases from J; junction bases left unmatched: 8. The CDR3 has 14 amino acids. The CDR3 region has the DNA TGTGCCAGCAGTCCACAGGGACAGCGATCACCCCTCCACTTT. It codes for CASSPQGQRSPLHF.

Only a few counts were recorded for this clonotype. The CDR3 region is CSARRDLKNEQFF. CDR3 DNA sequence: TGCAGTGCTAGAAGGGACTTAAAGAATGAGCAGTTCTTC. The chain carries TRBV20-1 and TRBJ2-1, with D tentatively TRBD2 (6 bases). Trimming took off 2 bases at V and 7 bases at J, with 12 bases between the two ends. Germline V gene lookup returns CDR1 DFQATT and CDR2 SNEGSKA (reference sequence). This CDR3 contains 13 residues.

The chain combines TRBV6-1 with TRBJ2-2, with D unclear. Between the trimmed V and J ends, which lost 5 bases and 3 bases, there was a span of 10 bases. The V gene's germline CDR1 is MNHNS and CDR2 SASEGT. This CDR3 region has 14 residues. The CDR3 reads CASSRATYTGELFF. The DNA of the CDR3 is TGTGCCAGCAGTCGCGCGACTTACACCGGGGAGCTGTTTTTT.

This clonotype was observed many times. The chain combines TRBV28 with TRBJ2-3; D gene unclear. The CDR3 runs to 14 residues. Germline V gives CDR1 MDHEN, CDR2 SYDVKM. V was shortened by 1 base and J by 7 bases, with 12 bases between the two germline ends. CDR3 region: CASSLFFGRHTQYF. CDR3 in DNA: TGTGCCAGCAGTTTATTCTTCGGGCGACATACGCAGTATTTT.

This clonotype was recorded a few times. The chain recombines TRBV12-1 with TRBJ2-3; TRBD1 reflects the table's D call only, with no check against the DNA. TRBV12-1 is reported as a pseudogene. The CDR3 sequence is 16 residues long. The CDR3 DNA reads TGTGCCAGCAGCCCTCCTCGACAGGGGTTCGGAGATACGCAGTATTTT. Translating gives CASSPPRQGFGDTQYF.

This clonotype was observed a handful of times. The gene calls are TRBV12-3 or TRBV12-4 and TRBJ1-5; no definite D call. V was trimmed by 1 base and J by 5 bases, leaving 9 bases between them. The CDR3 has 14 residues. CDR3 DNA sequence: TGTGCCAGCAGTTTAGACACCTCTTATCAGCCCCAGCATTTT. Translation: CASSLDTSYQPQHF.

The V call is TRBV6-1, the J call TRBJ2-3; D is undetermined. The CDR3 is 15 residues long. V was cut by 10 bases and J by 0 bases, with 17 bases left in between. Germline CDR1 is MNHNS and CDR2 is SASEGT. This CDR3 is CATPGRVSSTDTQYF. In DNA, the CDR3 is TGTGCCACCCCCGGACGAGTGTCCAGCACAGATACGCAGTATTTT.

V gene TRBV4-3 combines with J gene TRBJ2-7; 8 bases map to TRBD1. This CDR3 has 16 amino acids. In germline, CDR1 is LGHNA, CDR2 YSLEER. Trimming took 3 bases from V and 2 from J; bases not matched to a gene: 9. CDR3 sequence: CASSHRRQGAAYEQYF. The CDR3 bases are TGCGCCAGCAGCCATAGGCGGCAGGGGGCGGCCTACGAGCAGTACTTC.

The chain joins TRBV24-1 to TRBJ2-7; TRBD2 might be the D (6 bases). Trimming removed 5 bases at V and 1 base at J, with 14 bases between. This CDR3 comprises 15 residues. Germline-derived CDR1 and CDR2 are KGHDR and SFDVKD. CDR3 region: CATSVGGSTSYEQYF. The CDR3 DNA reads TGTGCCACCAGTGTTGGGGGGTCTACATCCTACGAGCAGTACTTC.

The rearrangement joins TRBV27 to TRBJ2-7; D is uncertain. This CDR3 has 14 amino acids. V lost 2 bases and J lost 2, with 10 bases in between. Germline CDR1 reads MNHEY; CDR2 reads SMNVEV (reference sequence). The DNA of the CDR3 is TGTGCCAGCAGTTTAAGGCCGCTCCCCTACGAGCAGTACTTC. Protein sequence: CASSLRPLPYEQYF.

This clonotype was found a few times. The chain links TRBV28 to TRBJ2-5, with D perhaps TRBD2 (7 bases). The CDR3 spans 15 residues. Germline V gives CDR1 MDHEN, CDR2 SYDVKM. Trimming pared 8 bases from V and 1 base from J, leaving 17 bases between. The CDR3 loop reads CASATGGGPQETQYF. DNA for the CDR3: TGTGCCAGCGCTACTGGCGGGGGCCCCCAAGAGACCCAGTACTTC.

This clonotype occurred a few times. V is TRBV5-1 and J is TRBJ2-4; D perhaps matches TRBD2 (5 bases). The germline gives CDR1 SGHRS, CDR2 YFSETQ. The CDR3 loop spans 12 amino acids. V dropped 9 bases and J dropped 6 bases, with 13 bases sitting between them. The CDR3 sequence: CANPKGGNIQYF. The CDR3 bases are TGCGCCAACCCCAAAGGAGGAAACATTCAGTACTTC. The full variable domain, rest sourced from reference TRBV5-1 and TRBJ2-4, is KAGVTQTPRYLIKTRGQQVTLSCSPISGHRSVSWYQQTPGQGLQFLFEYFSETQRNKGNFPGRFSGRQFSNSRSEMNVSTLELGDSALYLCANPKGGNIQYFGAGTRLSVL.

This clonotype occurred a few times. CDR3 nucleotide sequence: TGTGCCAGCCTTTTAGGGTATAATTCACCCCTCCACTTT. Protein product: CASLLGYNSPLHF. V is TRBV12-3 or TRBV12-4 and J is TRBJ1-6; unclear D gene. V was pared by 8 bases and J by 4 bases, with 9 bases between. The CDR3 consists of 13 residues.

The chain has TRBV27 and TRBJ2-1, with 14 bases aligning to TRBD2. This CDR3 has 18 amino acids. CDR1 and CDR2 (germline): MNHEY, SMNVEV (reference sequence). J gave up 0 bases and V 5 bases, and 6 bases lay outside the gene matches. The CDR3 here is CASSAYGTSGSSYNEQFF. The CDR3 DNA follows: TGTGCCAGCAGTGCCTACGGGACTAGCGGGAGCTCCTACAATGAGCAGTTCTTC.

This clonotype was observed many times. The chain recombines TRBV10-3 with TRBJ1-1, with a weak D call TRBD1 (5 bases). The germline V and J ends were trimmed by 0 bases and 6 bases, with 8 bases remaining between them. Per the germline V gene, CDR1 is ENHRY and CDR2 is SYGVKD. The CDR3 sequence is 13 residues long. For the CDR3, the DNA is TGTGCCATCAGTGAGTCGATCAGGGCTGAAGCTTTCTTT. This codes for CAISESIRAEAFF.

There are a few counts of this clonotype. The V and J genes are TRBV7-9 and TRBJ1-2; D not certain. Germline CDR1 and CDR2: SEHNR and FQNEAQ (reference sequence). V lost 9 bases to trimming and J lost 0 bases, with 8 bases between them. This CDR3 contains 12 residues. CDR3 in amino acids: CASSDSNYGYTF. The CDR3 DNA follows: TGTGCCAGTTCGGACTCTAACTATGGCTACACCTTC.

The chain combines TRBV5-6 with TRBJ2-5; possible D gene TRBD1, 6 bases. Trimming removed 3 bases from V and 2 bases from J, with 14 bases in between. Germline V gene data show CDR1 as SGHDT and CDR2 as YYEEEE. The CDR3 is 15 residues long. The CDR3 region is CASSSRRQGQETQYF. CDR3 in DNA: TGTGCCAGCAGCTCGAGACGTCAGGGGCAAGAGACCCAGTACTTC.

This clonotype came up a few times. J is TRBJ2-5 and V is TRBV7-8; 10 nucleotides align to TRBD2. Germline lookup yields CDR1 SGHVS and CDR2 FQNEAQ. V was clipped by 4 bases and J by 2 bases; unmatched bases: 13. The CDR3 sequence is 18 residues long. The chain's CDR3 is CASSSPPSGSTIQETQYF. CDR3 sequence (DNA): TGTGCCAGCAGCTCACCTCCTAGCGGGAGCACAATTCAAGAGACCCAGTACTTC.